The rows below give T cell receptor beta chains drawn from one sample of a study of blood T cell repertoires in COVID-19. The table came from immunoSEQ multiplex PCR; TCRdb's copy has only in-frame clones and leaves some out. This repertoire shows tens of thousands of clones, approximately 83% found once; its top ten account for about 15%. The specimen was peripheral blood. The receptors shown here come from a man aged 35 to 55 with COVID-19, enrolled during active disease. Each CDR3 is given with its conserved first and last residue. The order of the fields is CDR3 length, D gene, J gene, clone size, V gene, CDR3 protein, CDR3 DNA. D genes are given only for firm matches. Expanded clones get a size class; other rows say once, few or many, or leave the size out.

cdr3_length: 14
d_call: -
j_call: TRBJ2-2
clone_size: few
v_call: TRBV4-1
cdr3_aa: CASSQQGTTGELFF
cdr3_nt: TGCGCCAGCAGCCAACAGGGTACCACCGGGGAGCTGTTTTTT

cdr3_length: 14
d_call: -
j_call: TRBJ1-6
clone_size: -
v_call: TRBV23-1
cdr3_aa: CASMVAGKGSPLHF
cdr3_nt: TGCGCCAGCATGGTCGCAGGGAAGGGATCACCCCTCCACTTT

cdr3_length: 15
d_call: -
j_call: TRBJ1-5
clone_size: -
v_call: TRBV4-1
cdr3_aa: CASSLSLAGNQPQHF
cdr3_nt: TGCGCCAGCAGCCTCTCTTTGGCAGGGAATCAGCCCCAGCATTTT

cdr3_length: 18
d_call: TRBD2
j_call: TRBJ2-3
clone_size: -
v_call: TRBV4-1
cdr3_aa: CASSQDWLGTSGTDTQYF
cdr3_nt: TGCGCCAGCAGCCAAGATTGGTTAGGGACTAGCGGCACAGATACGCAGTATTTT

cdr3_length: 16
d_call: TRBD1
j_call: TRBJ1-2
clone_size: -
v_call: TRBV28
cdr3_aa: CASSSAGTGEGYGYTF
cdr3_nt: TGTGCCAGCAGTTCGGCCGGGACAGGGGAGGGGTATGGCTACACCTTC

cdr3_length: 16
d_call: TRBD1
j_call: TRBJ1-1
clone_size: -
v_call: TRBV5-1
cdr3_aa: CASRSGTGNVETEAFF
cdr3_nt: TGCGCCAGCAGATCCGGGACAGGGAATGTCGAAACTGAAGCTTTCTTT

cdr3_length: 15
d_call: TRBD2
j_call: TRBJ2-1
clone_size: -
v_call: TRBV10-1
cdr3_aa: CASSEGERGGNEQFF
cdr3_nt: TGCGCCAGCAGTGAAGGGGAGCGGGGGGGCAATGAGCAGTTCTTC

cdr3_length: 13
d_call: TRBD1
j_call: TRBJ1-1
clone_size: -
v_call: TRBV3-1/TRBV3-2
cdr3_aa: CASTRQGNTEAFF
cdr3_nt: TGTGCCAGCACCAGACAGGGAAACACTGAAGCTTTCTTT

cdr3_length: 14
d_call: TRBD1
j_call: TRBJ1-2
clone_size: -
v_call: TRBV27
cdr3_aa: CASSLSTGENGYTF
cdr3_nt: TGTGCCAGCAGTTTATCCACAGGGGAGAATGGCTACACCTTC

cdr3_length: 15
d_call: TRBD2
j_call: TRBJ2-7
clone_size: -
v_call: TRBV11-2
cdr3_aa: CASSETSGGAYEQYF
cdr3_nt: TGTGCCAGCAGCGAAACTAGCGGGGGGGCTTACGAGCAGTACTTC

cdr3_length: 17
d_call: TRBD1
j_call: TRBJ2-3
clone_size: -
v_call: TRBV9
cdr3_aa: CASSARQGGISTDTQYF
cdr3_nt: TGTGCCAGCAGCGCTCGACAGGGCGGAATTAGCACAGATACGCAGTATTTT

cdr3_length: 14
d_call: -
j_call: TRBJ2-3
clone_size: -
v_call: TRBV6-1
cdr3_aa: CASSDRTETDTQYF
cdr3_nt: TGTGCCAGCAGTGACCGGACAGAAACAGATACGCAGTATTTT

cdr3_length: 16
d_call: TRBD1
j_call: TRBJ2-7
clone_size: once
v_call: TRBV5-1
cdr3_aa: CASSLYETGVSYEQYF
cdr3_nt: TGCGCCAGCAGCTTGTATGAGACAGGGGTCTCCTACGAGCAGTACTTC

cdr3_length: 13
d_call: -
j_call: TRBJ1-3
clone_size: -
v_call: TRBV29-1
cdr3_aa: CSIQGTTGNTIYF
cdr3_nt: TGCAGCATCCAGGGGACAACTGGAAACACCATATATTTT

cdr3_length: 16
d_call: TRBD2
j_call: TRBJ2-5
clone_size: -
v_call: TRBV5-6
cdr3_aa: CASSPYPTSGAETQYF
cdr3_nt: TGTGCCAGCAGCCCCTACCCCACTAGCGGGGCAGAGACCCAGTACTTC

cdr3_length: 19
d_call: -
j_call: TRBJ2-1
clone_size: -
v_call: TRBV5-1
cdr3_aa: CASSLAGGQVTGGYNEQFF
cdr3_nt: TGCGCCAGCAGCTTGGCCGGGGGACAGGTAACGGGAGGCTACAATGAGCAGTTCTTC

cdr3_length: 14
d_call: TRBD1
j_call: TRBJ1-1
clone_size: -
v_call: TRBV19
cdr3_aa: CASIGTGSWSEAFF
cdr3_nt: TGTGCCAGTATAGGGACAGGGAGTTGGTCTGAAGCTTTCTTT

cdr3_length: 19
d_call: -
j_call: TRBJ1-1
clone_size: -
v_call: TRBV5-1
cdr3_aa: CASSLVLFRDSEGNTEAFF
cdr3_nt: TGCGCCAGCAGCTTGGTTTTATTCCGGGACTCCGAAGGGAACACTGAAGCTTTCTTT

cdr3_length: 17
d_call: -
j_call: TRBJ2-7
clone_size: once
v_call: TRBV5-4
cdr3_aa: CASSPGVGGEPSYEQYF
cdr3_nt: TGTGCCAGCAGTCCTGGGGTGGGGGGAGAACCATCCTACGAGCAGTACTTC

cdr3_length: 14
d_call: TRBD1
j_call: TRBJ1-1
clone_size: -
v_call: TRBV6-5
cdr3_aa: CASSPQGAETEAFF
cdr3_nt: TGTGCCAGCAGTCCCCAGGGGGCGGAAACTGAAGCTTTCTTT

cdr3_length: 17
d_call: TRBD1
j_call: TRBJ2-2
clone_size: -
v_call: TRBV18
cdr3_aa: CASSPGQGRVSTGELFF
cdr3_nt: TGTGCCAGCTCACCGGGACAGGGGAGAGTTAGCACCGGGGAGCTGTTTTTT

cdr3_length: 16
d_call: TRBD2
j_call: TRBJ2-3
clone_size: -
v_call: TRBV10-2
cdr3_aa: CASRKSGGVRADTQYF
cdr3_nt: TGCGCCAGCAGGAAAAGCGGGGGGGTCCGGGCAGATACGCAGTATTTT

cdr3_length: 14
d_call: TRBD1
j_call: TRBJ1-2
clone_size: -
v_call: TRBV6-5
cdr3_aa: CASSRGQGHYGYTF
cdr3_nt: TGTGCCAGCAGTCGAGGACAGGGGCACTATGGCTACACCTTC

cdr3_length: 13
d_call: -
j_call: TRBJ1-1
clone_size: -
v_call: TRBV15
cdr3_aa: CATSEDSYTEAFF
cdr3_nt: TGTGCCACCAGCGAAGACAGCTACACTGAAGCTTTCTTT

cdr3_length: 14
d_call: TRBD2
j_call: TRBJ2-3
clone_size: -
v_call: TRBV5-4
cdr3_aa: CASRPTSGTDTQYF
cdr3_nt: TGTGCCAGCAGGCCTACTAGCGGCACAGATACGCAGTATTTT

cdr3_length: 13
d_call: -
j_call: TRBJ2-1
clone_size: -
v_call: TRBV6-5
cdr3_aa: CASSYDRGHEQFF
cdr3_nt: TGTGCCAGCAGTTACGATCGCGGCCATGAGCAGTTCTTC

cdr3_length: 17
d_call: TRBD2
j_call: TRBJ2-5
clone_size: -
v_call: TRBV7-2
cdr3_aa: CASSLGLAGGKGETQYF
cdr3_nt: TGTGCCAGCAGCTTAGGACTAGCGGGGGGCAAGGGCGAGACCCAGTACTTC

cdr3_length: 13
d_call: -
j_call: TRBJ1-2
clone_size: once
v_call: TRBV27
cdr3_aa: CASSPTGNYGYTF
cdr3_nt: TGTGCCAGCAGTCCCACAGGGAACTATGGCTACACCTTC

cdr3_length: 19
d_call: -
j_call: TRBJ1-3
clone_size: -
v_call: TRBV15
cdr3_aa: CATSRDPNDRVVSGNTIYF
cdr3_nt: TGTGCCACCAGCAGAGACCCGAATGACCGGGTAGTTTCTGGAAACACCATATATTTT

cdr3_length: 14
d_call: -
j_call: TRBJ1-3
clone_size: -
v_call: TRBV29-1
cdr3_aa: CSVMDGSSGNTIYF
cdr3_nt: TGCAGCGTGATGGACGGGAGCTCTGGAAACACCATATATTTT

cdr3_length: 11
d_call: -
j_call: TRBJ2-7
clone_size: -
v_call: TRBV5-1
cdr3_aa: CASSTDYEQYF
cdr3_nt: TGCGCCAGCAGCACAGACTACGAGCAGTACTTC

cdr3_length: 14
d_call: TRBD1
j_call: TRBJ1-2
clone_size: -
v_call: TRBV30
cdr3_aa: CAWFSGQGSYGYTF
cdr3_nt: TGTGCCTGGTTTTCGGGACAGGGTTCTTATGGCTACACCTTC

cdr3_length: 14
d_call: -
j_call: TRBJ1-2
clone_size: once
v_call: TRBV5-4
cdr3_aa: CASRPTSEDYGYTF
cdr3_nt: TGTGCCAGCAGACCCACCTCGGAGGACTATGGCTACACCTTC

cdr3_length: 16
d_call: -
j_call: TRBJ2-1
clone_size: -
v_call: TRBV7-8
cdr3_aa: CASSLKSQGSYNEQFF
cdr3_nt: TGTGCCAGCAGCTTAAAGTCACAGGGCTCCTACAATGAGCAGTTCTTC

cdr3_length: 13
d_call: -
j_call: TRBJ1-1
clone_size: -
v_call: TRBV6-1
cdr3_aa: CASSDRGITEAFF
cdr3_nt: TGTGCCAGCAGTGACCGGGGAATCACTGAAGCTTTCTTT

cdr3_length: 14
d_call: TRBD1
j_call: TRBJ1-1
clone_size: few
v_call: TRBV18
cdr3_aa: CASSADRDATEAFF
cdr3_nt: TGTGCCAGCTCGGCGGACAGGGACGCCACTGAAGCTTTCTTT

cdr3_length: 16
d_call: TRBD2
j_call: TRBJ2-3
clone_size: few
v_call: TRBV5-1
cdr3_aa: CASSLMSGGIGDTQYF
cdr3_nt: TGCGCCAGCAGCTTGATGAGCGGGGGGATAGGAGATACGCAGTATTTT

cdr3_length: 12
d_call: TRBD1
j_call: TRBJ1-2
clone_size: -
v_call: TRBV5-1
cdr3_aa: CASSGGQVGYTF
cdr3_nt: TGCGCCAGCAGCGGTGGACAGGTTGGCTACACCTTC

cdr3_length: 16
d_call: -
j_call: TRBJ2-7
clone_size: -
v_call: TRBV15
cdr3_aa: CATIKRFWMDYYEQYF
cdr3_nt: TGTGCCACCATCAAACGGTTTTGGATGGACTACTACGAGCAGTACTTC

cdr3_length: 15
d_call: -
j_call: TRBJ2-7
clone_size: once
v_call: TRBV4-2
cdr3_aa: CASSQGLGGSYEQYF
cdr3_nt: TGTGCCAGCAGCCAAGGTCTAGGGGGCTCCTACGAGCAGTACTTC

cdr3_length: 15
d_call: TRBD1
j_call: TRBJ1-6
clone_size: -
v_call: TRBV19
cdr3_aa: CASSPEGARNSPLHF
cdr3_nt: TGTGCCAGTAGTCCGGAGGGGGCAAGGAATTCACCCCTCCACTTT

cdr3_length: 12
d_call: -
j_call: TRBJ1-2
clone_size: -
v_call: TRBV29-1
cdr3_aa: CSASQGNYGYTF
cdr3_nt: TGCAGCGCCTCACAGGGTAACTATGGCTACACCTTC

cdr3_length: 16
d_call: TRBD1
j_call: TRBJ1-2
clone_size: -
v_call: TRBV7-6
cdr3_aa: CASSSTTPGTGDGYTF
cdr3_nt: TGTGCCAGCAGCTCTACCACACCCGGGACAGGGGATGGCTACACCTTC

cdr3_length: 16
d_call: TRBD1
j_call: TRBJ1-2
clone_size: few
v_call: TRBV3-1/TRBV3-2
cdr3_aa: CASSQRPGGYGYGYTF
cdr3_nt: TGTGCCAGCAGCCAACGTCCAGGGGGCTACGGCTATGGCTACACCTTC

cdr3_length: 17
d_call: -
j_call: TRBJ1-6
clone_size: -
v_call: TRBV4-1
cdr3_aa: CASSQAGGRGNDSPLHF
cdr3_nt: TGCGCCAGCAGCCAAGCGGGCGGCAGGGGTAATGATTCACCCCTCCACTTT

cdr3_length: 14
d_call: TRBD2
j_call: TRBJ2-7
clone_size: -
v_call: TRBV7-7
cdr3_aa: CASSLGRRGVEQYF
cdr3_nt: TGTGCCAGCAGCTTAGGTCGTCGGGGGGTCGAGCAGTACTTC

cdr3_length: 14
d_call: TRBD2
j_call: TRBJ2-2
clone_size: -
v_call: TRBV29-1
cdr3_aa: CSVDLAGGTGELFF
cdr3_nt: TGCAGCGTTGACTTGGCGGGGGGTACCGGGGAGCTGTTTTTT

cdr3_length: 13
d_call: -
j_call: TRBJ2-1
clone_size: -
v_call: TRBV7-7
cdr3_aa: CASSRTVDNEQFF
cdr3_nt: TGTGCCAGCAGCAGGACAGTAGACAATGAGCAGTTCTTC